Following are 3 T cell receptor beta chains from one sample sequenced in a study of CD8 T cells in ankylosing spondylitis. Whole-study findings and limits: Among TCR beta sequences, a motif of fewer than 10 highly homologous variants appeared characteristic of ankylosing spondylitis blood.

Which antigens these TCRs recognize remains unknown. TCRdb re-derived calls from the 5' RACE reads in MiXCR, one entry per CDR3 protein. The sample includes 200,000 to 250,000 distinct CDR3 sequences, 18% of them seen just once. Material for sequencing was blood, either unsorted or a sorted T cell fraction (not recorded which). These receptors came from a male donor with ankylosing spondylitis.

There are a few counts of this clonotype. This chain joins TRBV14 and TRBJ1-2; 7 bases map to TRBD1. Germline trimming cut 4 bases from V and 0 bases from J; bases unmatched to any gene: 2. CDR1 is SGHDN and CDR2 is FVKESK in the germline V gene. The CDR3 totals 14 residues. The CDR3 DNA reads TGTGCCAGCAGCCCAGGGGGAACTAACTATGGCTACACCTTC. Amino acid sequence: CASSPGGTNYGYTF.

This clonotype has more than one count but fewer than ten. The chain joins TRBV4-3 to TRBJ2-4, with D tentatively TRBD2 (6 bases). CDR3 length: 19 residues. V lost 0 bases, J lost 0 bases, and 18 bases lay in between. Germline loops: CDR1 LGHNA, CDR2 YSLEER. The CDR3 DNA reads as TGCGCCAGCAGCCAAGACCAGGGCGGGGCTGGTGTAGCCAAAAACATTCAGTACTTC. It is translated as CASSQDQGGAGVAKNIQYF.

This rearrangement joins TRBV29-1 to TRBJ2-3; maybe TRBD1 (6 bases). The germline gives CDR1 SQVTM, CDR2 ANQGSEA. This CDR3 has 19 amino acids. V shed 0 bases and J shed 1 base, with 23 bases lying between them. The CDR3 protein is CSVEDLQVLGQGRTDTQYF. The DNA for the CDR3 is TGCAGCGTTGAAGATCTTCAGGTCTTGGGGCAGGGGCGCACAGATACGCAGTATTTT.